Sequencing of this T cell receptor beta chain was carried out in a study of monozygotic twins with inflammatory bowel disease. Concerning this clonotype: Its cognate antigen is unknown.

From germline, CDR1 is MNHEY and CDR2 SMNVEV (reference sequence). The CDR3 length is 14 residues. Study results and limitations: Discordant twins had repertoire similarity that did not differ from that of concordant twins, possibly from limited power. IBD patients had lower TCRbeta diversity (inverse Simpson) than healthy co-twins.

Each UMI, carrying a 6-nucleotide sample barcode, came from template switching. TCRdb reanalyzed the 5' RACE reads and collapses them to one entry per CDR3 protein, without DNA. Its table records about 420,000 distinct CDR3 sequences. Sequenced input: blood. The receptor comes from a human donor with ulcerative colitis or Crohn's disease, or a healthy co-twin of an affected twin (not recorded which). The rearrangement joins TRBV27 to TRBJ1-3. CDR3 loop: CASSFYGSGNTIYF.